These 32 T cell receptor beta chains were all obtained from the same sample, sequenced in a study of T cells in Graves' hyperthyroidism and ophthalmopathy. RNA transcripts gave rise to amplified TCR beta CDR3 regions. The HTBI set primed first-round TCR CDR3 RT-PCR. TCRdb re-called the multiplex PCR reads through MiXCR, storing one row per CDR3 protein. This sample has 350,000 to 450,000 distinct CDR3 sequences, with about a sixth found just once. Sequencing was carried out using blood. These TCRs come from a woman in her twenties or thirties with Graves' hyperthyroidism that later progressed to Graves' ophthalmopathy.

Points on this clonotype: This may come from a read error, since a much larger clone is one base off. This rearrangement joins TRBV19 to TRBJ2-7; 8 bases agree with TRBD1. V lost 4 bases, J lost 3 bases, and 20 bases stayed unmatched. The CDR3 contains 19 residues. The germline V gene encodes CDR1 LNHDA and CDR2 SQIVND (reference sequence). CDR3 coding DNA: TGTGCCAGTAGTACCGGACAGGGCGTCACGCGGGGTCGGTACTACGAGCAGTACTTC. Protein product: CASSTGQGVTRGRYYEQYF. Supplemented by reference TRBV19 and TRBJ2-7, the full variable domain reads DGGITQSPKYLFRKEGQNVTLSCEQNLNHDAMYWYRQDPGQGLRLIYYSQIVNDFQKGDIAEGYSVSREKKESFPLTVTSAQKNPTAFYLCASSTGQGVTRGRYYEQYFGPGTRLTVT.

On this clonotype itself: With a much larger clone just one base away, this may be a read error. The CDR3 does not end in the conserved phenylalanine or tryptophan, so this is likely a read error. The chain couples TRBV5-6 to TRBJ1-1; D remains ambiguous. V was shortened by 0 bases and J by 4 bases, with 7 bases between the two germline ends. The germline gives CDR1 SGHDT, CDR2 YYEEEE. This CDR3 contains 13 residues. Written as DNA, the CDR3 is TGTGCCAGCAGCTTGGCCGATATCACTGAAGCTTTCCTT. This encodes CASSLADITEAFL.

This clonotype was observed many times. The chain links TRBV12-3 or TRBV12-4 to TRBJ2-1; possible D gene TRBD2, 6 bases. The CDR3 has 13 residues. With 3 bases removed from V and 7 bases from J, the gap between germline ends came to 10 bases. The CDR3 bases are TGTGCCAGCAGTTTGGCCCGGGGGAATGAGCAGTTCTTC. It translates to CASSLARGNEQFF.

The genes are TRBV11-2 and TRBJ2-1; TRBD2 is a possible D gene (7 bases). V was cut by 11 bases and J by 5 bases, with 19 bases left in between. CDR3 length: 14 amino acids. CDR1 and CDR2 (germline): SGHAT, FQNNGV. This chain's CDR3 is CAAKGEGLHNEQFF. CDR3 DNA sequence: TGTGCCGCCAAGGGGGAGGGACTACACAATGAGCAGTTCTTC.

This clonotype was seen at least ten times. This chain uses TRBV4-1 with TRBJ1-1, with 9 bases matching TRBD1. The CDR3 extends over 16 amino acids. With 1 base clipped from V and 10 bases from J, the junction kept 13 bases outside the gene matches. Per the germline V gene, CDR1 is MGHRA and CDR2 is YSYEKL. This CDR3 reads CASSQVRQNRGLVAFF. The CDR3, as DNA: TGCGCCAGCAGCCAAGTGAGGCAAAACAGGGGGCTTGTAGCTTTCTTT.

On this clonotype: The DNA is left out, because the CDR3 cannot be placed on it with certainty; the CDR3 is given as TCRdb lists it. The genes are TRBV27 and TRBJ2-2; the table names TRBD1, a call not compared with the DNA. From its first to its last residue, the CDR3 has 17 amino acids. The germline gives CDR1 MNHEY, CDR2 SMNVEV (reference sequence). The CDR3 sequence is CASSFRGRTITPGSCFF.

This clonotype was picked up many times. The rearrangement joins TRBV27 to TRBJ2-7, with TRBD2 matching 9 bases. With 6 bases clipped from V and 5 bases from J, the junction kept 11 bases outside the gene matches. This CDR3 is 15 amino acids long. Per germline, CDR1 MNHEY and CDR2 SMNVEV (reference sequence). DNA of the CDR3: TGTGCCAGCAGACAAACTAGCGGGTCGGCCCACGAGCAGTACTTC. Translation gives CASRQTSGSAHEQYF.

Ten or more counts support this clonotype. The chain couples TRBV10-3 to TRBJ1-1; possible D gene TRBD1, 5 bases. The CDR3 is 14 amino acids. V was shortened by 2 bases and J by 10 bases, with 17 bases between the two germline ends. Looked up from germline, CDR1 is ENHRY and CDR2 is SYGVKD. The chain's CDR3 is CAISETDSIGGAFF. CDR3 bases: TGTGCCATCAGTGAGACCGACAGTATCGGCGGAGCTTTCTTT.

This clonotype came up a few times. This chain joins TRBV29-1 and TRBJ2-1; 14 bases align to TRBD2. This CDR3 has 17 residues. The germline CDR1 and CDR2 sequences are SQVTM and ANQGSEA. Germline trimming cut 6 bases from V and 9 bases from J; bases unmatched to any gene: 16. The CDR3 nucleotides are TGCAGCGTAGGGGGACTAGCGGGGGTGAGGTTTCATACTGAGCAGTTCTTC. Translated, it gives CSVGGLAGVRFHTEQFF.

This chain joins TRBV5-1 and TRBJ2-7; TRBD2 matches 9 bases. The ends lost 0 bases at V and 2 bases at J; junction bases unmatched: 3. Per germline, CDR1 SGHRS and CDR2 YFSETQ. The length of the CDR3 is 15 residues. CDR3 in amino acids: CASSLGASGAYEQYF. DNA for the CDR3: TGCGCCAGCAGCTTGGGGGCTAGCGGGGCCTACGAGCAGTACTTC. The full variable domain, with the rest looked up from reference TRBV5-1 and TRBJ2-7, is KAGVTQTPRYLIKTRGQQVTLSCSPISGHRSVSWYQQTPGQGLQFLFEYFSETQRNKGNFPGRFSGRQFSNSRSEMNVSTLELGDSALYLCASSLGASGAYEQYFGPGTRLTVT.

This clonotype was seen ten or more times. The chain couples TRBV20-1 to TRBJ1-1, with D uncertain. CDR1 and CDR2 from the germline V gene are DFQATT and SNEGSKA (reference sequence). This CDR3 comprises 13 residues. V was trimmed by 6 bases and J by 4 bases, leaving 15 bases between them. The CDR3 bases are TGCAGTGCCCCTAAGGAGGCGGGCACTGAAGCTTTCTTT. Translating gives CSAPKEAGTEAFF.

This clonotype was recorded many times. The V gene is TRBV6-1, the J gene TRBJ2-3; D is perhaps TRBD2 (6 bases). Trimming left V 6 bases short and J 2 bases short, with 9 bases between. The CDR3 contains 13 residues. CDR1 MNHNS and CDR2 SASEGT come from the germline V gene. CDR3 amino acids: CASRAGTTDTQYF. CDR3 nucleotides: TGTGCCAGCAGGGCGGGGACCACAGATACGCAGTATTTT.

This clonotype occurred many times. The V gene is TRBV19, the J gene TRBJ2-5; D remains unclear. From germline, CDR1 is LNHDA and CDR2 SQIVND (reference sequence). CDR3 length: 13 residues. V lost 5 bases to trimming and J lost 3 bases, with 10 bases between them. The CDR3 sequence is CASSFQEEETQYF. The CDR3 nucleotides read TGTGCCAGTAGTTTCCAAGAAGAAGAGACCCAGTACTTC.

Ten or more counts support this clonotype. The V gene is TRBV12-3 or TRBV12-4, the J gene TRBJ1-6; no clear D gene. Trimming pared 2 bases from V and 10 bases from J, leaving 0 bases between. The CDR3 runs to 10 residues. In DNA form, the CDR3 reads TGTGCCAGCAGTTTATCACCCCTCCACTTT. This sequence encodes CASSLSPLHF.

This clonotype was counted at least ten times. The gene calls are TRBV19 and TRBJ1-1; 10 bases match TRBD1. The J segment lost 4 bases and the V segment lost 6 bases, leaving 5 bases of the junction unmatched. The V gene's germline CDR1 is LNHDA and CDR2 SQIVND (reference sequence). The CDR3 has 14 amino acids. The CDR3 nucleotides read TGTGCCAGTAGGGAGACAGGGGGCCCCACTGAAGCTTTCTTT. This codes for CASRETGGPTEAFF.

This clonotype came up many times. V is TRBV7-8 and J is TRBJ2-7, with D unclear. Germline CDR1 reads SGHVS; CDR2 reads FQNEAQ. This CDR3 spans 15 amino acids. V was shortened by 1 base and J by 4 bases, with 14 bases between the two germline ends. CDR3 in amino acids: CASSLVWRTTYEQYF. The CDR3 bases are TGTGCCAGCAGCTTAGTCTGGCGTACTACATACGAGCAGTACTTC.

This clonotype came up many times. J is TRBJ2-5 and V is TRBV18, with 10 bases identical to TRBD1. V was pared by 4 bases and J by 4 bases, with 3 bases of the junction left unmatched. The CDR3 runs to 14 residues. Germline V gene data show CDR1 as KGHSH and CDR2 as LQKENI. CDR3 bases: TGTGCCAGCTCACATGACAGGGGGCCAGAGACCCAGTACTTC. Its protein is CASSHDRGPETQYF.

This clonotype was seen only a few times. The genes are TRBV2 and TRBJ2-1, with 7 bases identical to TRBD2. J was trimmed by 8 bases and V by 1 base; bases with no gene match: 2. Looked up from germline, CDR1 is SNHLY and CDR2 is FYNNEI. This CDR3 is 13 amino acids long. The CDR3 region has the DNA TGTGCCAGCAGTGAAGGGCTAGCGGATGAGCAGTTCTTC. Its translation is CASSEGLADEQFF.

The sample holds many counts of this clonotype. This chain uses TRBV28 with TRBJ2-7, with TRBD2 matching 12 bases. The trim removed 4 bases at V and 5 bases at J, leaving 6 bases unmatched. CDR1 is MDHEN, CDR2 SYDVKM, per germline. This CDR3 spans 15 amino acids. The CDR3 DNA is TGTGCCAGCAGTTCTCTAGCGGGAGGGTTGGACGAGCAGTACTTC. Its protein product is CASSSLAGGLDEQYF.

This clonotype came up many times. Here the CDR3 reads CASSRDSSYNEQFF. CDR3 DNA sequence: TGTGCCAGTAGCCGGGACAGCTCCTACAATGAGCAGTTCTTC. The chain employs TRBV19 and TRBJ2-1; TRBD1 agrees at 7 bases. The V gene end was trimmed by 6 bases and the J gene end by 0 bases; junction bases not matched to a gene: 2. The germline V gene encodes CDR1 LNHDA and CDR2 SQIVND (reference sequence). The CDR3 is 14 residues long.

This clonotype has a count of ten or more. The CDR3 bases are TGTGCCAGCAGTGAATGGTCTGGAGCGGGGGGGCTACAAGAGACCCAGTACTTC. Protein product: CASSEWSGAGGLQETQYF. The gene calls are TRBV2 and TRBJ2-5; 10 positions agree with TRBD2. Germline V gene sequence: CDR1 SNHLY, CDR2 FYNNEI. After removal of 2 bases from V and 2 bases from J, the junction contained 11 bases not matched to a gene. There are 18 residues in the CDR3.

At least ten counts were recorded for this clonotype. This sequence joins TRBV5-1 and TRBJ2-3; D may correspond to TRBD1 or TRBD2 (5 bases each). Trimming left V 1 base short and J 2 bases short, with 8 bases between. The V gene's germline CDR1 is SGHRS and CDR2 YFSETQ. The CDR3 runs to 14 residues. CDR3 sequence reads: CASSLRGDTDTQYF. The CDR3 bases are TGCGCCAGCAGCTTGAGGGGAGACACAGATACGCAGTATTTT.

The chain is built from TRBV7-8 and TRBJ1-1, with D possibly matching TRBD1 (5 bases). The germline V gene encodes CDR1 SGHVS and CDR2 FQNEAQ. This CDR3 has 13 amino acids. With 3 bases removed from V and 6 bases from J, the gap between germline ends came to 11 bases. The CDR3 reads CASSFNQQAEAFF. The CDR3, as DNA: TGTGCCAGCAGCTTCAACCAACAGGCTGAAGCTTTCTTT.

This clonotype occurred a few times. This chain joins TRBV20-1 and TRBJ2-2; 7 nucleotides line up with TRBD1. The length of the CDR3 is 15 residues. The junction had 11 bases not matched to a gene; V was cut back by 1 base and J by 9 bases. The germline V gene has CDR1 DFQATT and CDR2 SNEGSKA (reference sequence). CDR3 DNA sequence: TGCAGTGCTAGAGCCCCCCAGGGGGAAGGGTGGGAGCTGTTTTTT. Residues: CSARAPQGEGWELFF.

V gene TRBV7-9 combines with J gene TRBJ2-3, with TRBD2 matching 12 bases. The germline V gene encodes CDR1 SEHNR and CDR2 FQNEAQ (reference sequence). Germline trimming cut 7 bases from V and 7 bases from J; bases unmatched to any gene: 3. This CDR3 region has 13 residues. CDR3 DNA sequence: TGTGCCAGCACCCGGACTAGCGGGAATACGCAGTATTTT. Amino acid sequence: CASTRTSGNTQYF.

In this sample, this clonotype turned up many times. This rearrangement joins TRBV7-2 to TRBJ2-1, with 8 bases lining up with TRBD2. This CDR3 region has 15 residues. Germline values: CDR1 SGHTA, CDR2 FQGNSA. The trim removed 0 bases at V and 5 bases at J, leaving 3 bases unmatched. The CDR3 region has the DNA TGTGCCAGCAGCTTAGCCAGCGGGAGCCACAATGAGCAGTTCTTC. Encoded protein: CASSLASGSHNEQFF.

The chain is built from TRBV29-1 and TRBJ2-5; 11 bases line up with TRBD1. The V gene's germline CDR1 is SQVTM and CDR2 ANQGSEA. The CDR3 is 14 amino acids. Trimming took 6 bases from V and 1 from J; bases not matched to a gene: 4. CDR3 in amino acids: CSVDGTGGQETQYF. The DNA of the CDR3 is TGCAGCGTCGACGGGACAGGGGGCCAAGAGACCCAGTACTTC.

The rearrangement joins TRBV15 to TRBJ1-2; 7 bases are shared with TRBD1. CDR3 size: 14 residues. Germline-derived CDR1 and CDR2 are LNHNV and YYDKDF (reference sequence). V trimming: 5 bases; J trimming: 4 bases; junction bases outside the gene matches: 7. The chain's CDR3 is CATSGRGGLYGYTF. As DNA, the CDR3 is TGTGCCACCAGCGGCCGAGGGGGCCTCTATGGCTACACCTTC.

The chain is built from TRBV10-3 and TRBJ2-7, with D possibly matching TRBD2 (6 bases). The CDR3 covers 13 residues. Between the trimmed V and J ends, which lost 8 bases and 0 bases, there was a span of 11 bases. Looked up from germline, CDR1 is ENHRY and CDR2 is SYGVKD. The chain's CDR3 is CAIGGTNSYEQYF. The CDR3 DNA reads TGTGCCATCGGGGGGACGAACTCCTACGAGCAGTACTTC.

This clonotype has only a few counts. The CDR3 loop reads CASSLPGQLYGYTF. For the CDR3, the DNA is TGTGCCAGCAGTTTACCGGGACAGCTCTATGGCTACACCTTC. The chain uses TRBV12-3 or TRBV12-4 and TRBJ1-2, with 7 bases aligning to TRBD1. The V gene end was trimmed by 2 bases and the J gene end by 4 bases; junction bases not matched to a gene: 4. This CDR3 region has 14 residues.

This clonotype was observed a handful of times. This chain joins TRBV6-1 and TRBJ2-1; TRBD2 aligns across 7 bases. The CDR3 has 16 amino acids. Trimming at V came to 6 bases and at J to 6 bases, leaving 14 bases not matched to a gene. Germline CDR1 MNHNS, CDR2 SASEGT. The CDR3 reads CASSPKAAGPLNEQFF. The CDR3 DNA follows: TGTGCCAGCAGCCCAAAGGCAGCGGGGCCCCTCAATGAGCAGTTCTTC.

This clonotype showed up many times. The V gene is TRBV12-3 or TRBV12-4, the J gene TRBJ1-1; TRBD1 matches at 8 bases. The CDR3 contains 15 residues. The V gene end was trimmed by 4 bases and the J gene end by 5 bases; junction bases not matched to a gene: 9. The CDR3 nucleotides are TGTGCCAGCAGTTCCGGAAGGACAGGGATAACTGAAGCTTTCTTT. Translation gives CASSSGRTGITEAFF.